This T cell receptor beta chain came from a study of response to subunit inactivated influenza vaccine. Findings of the study overall: That few new T cells are recruited by each seasonal influenza vaccination was the authors' suggestion.

One entry per CDR3 protein results from TCRdb running MiXCR on the RT-PCR reads. The table lists almost 600,000 distinct CDR3 sequences, 12% to 15% of them singletons. Deletions cut 1 base from V and 6 bases from J, with 13 bases between. CDR3 length: 15 amino acids. A note on this clonotype: Its matching antigen is unknown.

The J gene is TRBJ1-5, the V gene TRBV12-3 or TRBV12-4, with a weak D call TRBD1 (5 bases). The clonotype was recovered from a man in his fifties or sixties who received an inactivated influenza vaccine. The specimen was PBMCs from blood, collected 11 to 12 days after vaccination. The CDR3 region is CASSLDEVGGQPQHF. The DNA for the CDR3 is TGTGCCAGCAGTTTAGATGAGGTCGGGGGTCAGCCCCAGCATTTT.